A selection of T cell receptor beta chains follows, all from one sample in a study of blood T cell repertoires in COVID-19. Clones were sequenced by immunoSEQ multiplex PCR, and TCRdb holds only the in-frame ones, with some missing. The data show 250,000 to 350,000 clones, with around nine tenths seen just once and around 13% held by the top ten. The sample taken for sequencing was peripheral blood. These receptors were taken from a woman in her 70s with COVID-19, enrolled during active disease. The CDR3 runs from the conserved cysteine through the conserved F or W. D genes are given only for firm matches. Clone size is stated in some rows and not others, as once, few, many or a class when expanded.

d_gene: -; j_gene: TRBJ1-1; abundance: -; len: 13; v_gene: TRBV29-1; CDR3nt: TGCAGCGTTAAAAGGGGATCGAACACTGAAGCTTTCTTT; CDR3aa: CSVKRGSNTEAFF
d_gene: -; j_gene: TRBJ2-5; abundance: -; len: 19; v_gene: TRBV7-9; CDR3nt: TGTGCCAGCAGCTTAGGTCGTGTAAAGGGGACTCGTGCTCAAGAGACCCAGTACTTC; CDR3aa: CASSLGRVKGTRAQETQYF
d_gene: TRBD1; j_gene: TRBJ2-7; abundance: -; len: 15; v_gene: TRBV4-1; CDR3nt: TGCGCCAGCAGCCAAGTCGGACAGGGACGGGGCGAGCAGTACTTC; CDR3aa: CASSQVGQGRGEQYF
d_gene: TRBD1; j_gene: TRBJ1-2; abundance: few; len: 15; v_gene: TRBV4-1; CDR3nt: TGCGCCAGCAGCCCGTTGGACAGGGAAGGCTATGGCTACACCTTC; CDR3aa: CASSPLDREGYGYTF
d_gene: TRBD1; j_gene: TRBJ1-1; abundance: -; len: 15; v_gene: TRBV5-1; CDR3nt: TGCGCCAGCAGCTCTAAGGGACAGGGGAACACTGAAGCTTTCTTT; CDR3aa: CASSSKGQGNTEAFF
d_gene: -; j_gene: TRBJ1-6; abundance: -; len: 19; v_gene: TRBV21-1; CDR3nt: TGTGCCAGCAGCAAAGTCTTATATCGGGTCCACGGGGATAATTCACCCCTCCACTTT; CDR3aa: CASSKVLYRVHGDNSPLHF
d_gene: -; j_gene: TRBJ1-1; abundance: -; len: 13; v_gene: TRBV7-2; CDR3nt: TGTGCCAGCAGCTCGGGTAGGAGCACTGAAGCTTTCTTT; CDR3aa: CASSSGRSTEAFF
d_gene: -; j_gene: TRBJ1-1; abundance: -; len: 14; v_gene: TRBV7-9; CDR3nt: TGTGCCAGCAGCCTCCAAGGGGGAGACACTGAAGCTTTCTTT; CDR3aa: CASSLQGGDTEAFF
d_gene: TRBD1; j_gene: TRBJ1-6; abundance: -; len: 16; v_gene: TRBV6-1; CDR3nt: TGTGCCAGCAGTGAAGCCGGGACAGACTTCTATTCACCCCTCCACTTT; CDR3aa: CASSEAGTDFYSPLHF
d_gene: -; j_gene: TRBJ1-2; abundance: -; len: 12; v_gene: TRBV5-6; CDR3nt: TGTGCCAGCAGCTCAGGGGATCTCCTAGGAACCTTC; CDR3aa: CASSSGDLLGTF
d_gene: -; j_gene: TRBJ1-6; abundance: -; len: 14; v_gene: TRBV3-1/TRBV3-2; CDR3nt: TGTGCCAGCAGCCAAGGGGCAGGAAATTCACCCCTCCACTTT; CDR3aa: CASSQGAGNSPLHF
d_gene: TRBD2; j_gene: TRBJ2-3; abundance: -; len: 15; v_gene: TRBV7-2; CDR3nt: TGTGCCAGCAGCTTAGCGGGTAGCGGGGGGACTACGCAGTATTTT; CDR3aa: CASSLAGSGGTTQYF
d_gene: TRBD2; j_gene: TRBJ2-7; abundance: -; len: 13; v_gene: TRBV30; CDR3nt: TGTGCCTGGGGGCGGGGGGGAGTCTACGAGCAGTACTTC; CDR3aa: CAWGRGGVYEQYF
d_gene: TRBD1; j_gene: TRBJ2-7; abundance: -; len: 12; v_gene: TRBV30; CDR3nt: TGTGCCCTGGACAGGGGGGCCTACGAGCAGTACTTC; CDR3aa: CALDRGAYEQYF
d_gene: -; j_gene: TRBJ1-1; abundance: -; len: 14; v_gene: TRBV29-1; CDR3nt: TGCAGCGTCAAGGCGGGAACACCAGTCACTGAAGCTTTCTTT; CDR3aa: CSVKAGTPVTEAFF
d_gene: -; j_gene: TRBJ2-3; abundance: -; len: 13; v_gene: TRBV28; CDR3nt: TGTGCCAGCGGGGAGGACCCCGTAGATACGCAGTATTTT; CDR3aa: CASGEDPVDTQYF
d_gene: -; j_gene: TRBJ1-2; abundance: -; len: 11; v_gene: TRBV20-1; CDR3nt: TGCAGTGCTTACAGGGAAGGGGGCTACACCTTC; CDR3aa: CSAYREGGYTF
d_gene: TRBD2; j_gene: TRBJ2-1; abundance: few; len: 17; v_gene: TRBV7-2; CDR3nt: TGTGCCAGCAGCTTAAAGTGGTCGCTAGCGGTCTACAATGAGCAGTTCTTC; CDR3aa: CASSLKWSLAVYNEQFF
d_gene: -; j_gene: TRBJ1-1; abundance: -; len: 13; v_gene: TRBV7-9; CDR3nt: TGTGCCAGCAGCCTCCTTCCGGACACTGAAGCTTTCTTT; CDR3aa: CASSLLPDTEAFF
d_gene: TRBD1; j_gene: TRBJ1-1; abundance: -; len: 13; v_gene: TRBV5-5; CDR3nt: TGTGCCAGCAGCCAAGGACAGGGGGCTGAAGCTTTCTTT; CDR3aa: CASSQGQGAEAFF
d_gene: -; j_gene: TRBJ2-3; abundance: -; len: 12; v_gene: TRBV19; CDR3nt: TGTGCCAGTACCGACTTCACAGATACGCAGTATTTT; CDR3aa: CASTDFTDTQYF
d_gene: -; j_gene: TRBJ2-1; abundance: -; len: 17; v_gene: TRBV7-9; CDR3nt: TGTGCCAGCAGCCGAGAGACTAGAGTTTACTTATCCGGTGAGCAGTTCTTC; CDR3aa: CASSRETRVYLSGEQFF
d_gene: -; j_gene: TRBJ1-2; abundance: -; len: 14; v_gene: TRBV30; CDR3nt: TGTGCCTGGTCCTCCGGAGTAGCTAACTATGGCTACACCTTC; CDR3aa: CAWSSGVANYGYTF
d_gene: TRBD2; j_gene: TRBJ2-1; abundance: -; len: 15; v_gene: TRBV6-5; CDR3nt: TGTGCCAGCAGTTACTCGACTAGCGGGCACAATGAGCAGTTCTTC; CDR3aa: CASSYSTSGHNEQFF
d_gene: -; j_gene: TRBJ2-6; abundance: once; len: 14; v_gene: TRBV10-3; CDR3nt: TGTGCCATCCTCACAGACTCTGGGGCCAACGTCCTGACTTTC; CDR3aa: CAILTDSGANVLTF
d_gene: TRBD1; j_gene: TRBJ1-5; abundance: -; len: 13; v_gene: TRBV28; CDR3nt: TGTGCCAGCAGTACAACAGGGGCAGTGCCCCAGCATTTT; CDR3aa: CASSTTGAVPQHF
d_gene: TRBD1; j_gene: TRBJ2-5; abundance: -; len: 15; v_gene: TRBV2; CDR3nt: TGTGCCAGCAGTCGGGACAGGGGGTCCCCAGAGACCCAGTACTTC; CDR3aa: CASSRDRGSPETQYF
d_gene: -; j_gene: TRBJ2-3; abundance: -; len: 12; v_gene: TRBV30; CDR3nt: TGTGCCTTTAAGCGGGGCACAGATACGCAGTATTTT; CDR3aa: CAFKRGTDTQYF
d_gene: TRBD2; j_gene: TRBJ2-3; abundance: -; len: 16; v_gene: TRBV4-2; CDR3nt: TGTGCCAGCAGCCGAATAGCGGGGGTCCTGGGGGATACGCAGTATTTT; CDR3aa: CASSRIAGVLGDTQYF
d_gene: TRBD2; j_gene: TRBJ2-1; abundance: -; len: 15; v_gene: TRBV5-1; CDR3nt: TGCGCCAGCAGCCGGAGCGGGGGGTTCTACAATGAGCAGTTCTTC; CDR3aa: CASSRSGGFYNEQFF
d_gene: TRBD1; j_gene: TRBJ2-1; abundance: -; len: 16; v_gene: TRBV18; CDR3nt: TGTGCCAGCTCACTCCAGACAGGGGCACCTTACAATGAGCAGTTCTTC; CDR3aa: CASSLQTGAPYNEQFF
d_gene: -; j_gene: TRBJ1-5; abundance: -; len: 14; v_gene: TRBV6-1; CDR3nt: TGTGCCAGCAGTGAGGAAGGGAGGAGACAGCCCCAGCATTTT; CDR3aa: CASSEEGRRQPQHF
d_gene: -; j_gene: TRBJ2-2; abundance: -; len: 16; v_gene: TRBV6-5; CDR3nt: TGTGCCAGCAGTTACAAAACACCCCCGAACACCGGGGAGCTGTTTTTT; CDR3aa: CASSYKTPPNTGELFF
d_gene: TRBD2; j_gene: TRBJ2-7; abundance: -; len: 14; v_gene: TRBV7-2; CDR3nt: TGTGCCAGCAGCCTAAGCGGGGGCGGGTACGAGCAGTACTTC; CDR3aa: CASSLSGGGYEQYF
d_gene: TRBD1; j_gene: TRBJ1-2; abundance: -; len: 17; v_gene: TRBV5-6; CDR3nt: TGTGCCAGCAGCTTGGAGGGTGCCTCGGGACAGCTCTATGGCTACACCTTC; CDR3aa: CASSLEGASGQLYGYTF
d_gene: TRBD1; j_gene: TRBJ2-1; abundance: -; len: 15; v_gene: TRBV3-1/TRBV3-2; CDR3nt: TGTGCCAGCAGTCACCGGGACAGCCTCTACAATGAGCAGTTCTTC; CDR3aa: CASSHRDSLYNEQFF
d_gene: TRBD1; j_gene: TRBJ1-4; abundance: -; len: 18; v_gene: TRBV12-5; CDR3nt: TGTGCTAGTGGTTTGGCCCTCCCCTACGTGGCAGGGGGGGAAAAACTGTTTTTT; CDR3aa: CASGLALPYVAGGEKLFF
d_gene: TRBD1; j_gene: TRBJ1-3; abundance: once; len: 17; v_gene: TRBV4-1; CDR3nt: TGCGCCAGCAGCCAAGGGTCGGGGACAGGGAGGAGGGACACCATATATTTT; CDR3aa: CASSQGSGTGRRDTIYF
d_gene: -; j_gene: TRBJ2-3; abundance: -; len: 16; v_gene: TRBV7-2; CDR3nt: TGTGCCAGCACCTTCAGGGTGGGCGGAAGCACAGATACGCAGTATTTT; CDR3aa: CASTFRVGGSTDTQYF
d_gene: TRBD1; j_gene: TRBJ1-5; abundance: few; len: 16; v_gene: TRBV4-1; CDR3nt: TGCGCCAGCAGCCAGACAGGGGGCGCGAGCAATCAGCCCCAGCATTTT; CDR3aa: CASSQTGGASNQPQHF
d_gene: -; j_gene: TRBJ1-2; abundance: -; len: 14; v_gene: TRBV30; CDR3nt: TGTGCCTGGAAAGCCCGCGGTATCAACTATGGCTACACCTTC; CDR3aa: CAWKARGINYGYTF
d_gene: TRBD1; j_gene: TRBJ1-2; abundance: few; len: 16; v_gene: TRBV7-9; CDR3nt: TGTGCCAGCAGCTGGCGGGGGGACAGGGCGAATTCTGGCTACACCTTC; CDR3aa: CASSWRGDRANSGYTF
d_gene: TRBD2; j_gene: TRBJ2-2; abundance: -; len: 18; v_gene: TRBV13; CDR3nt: TGTGCCAGCAGCCCCGGGACTAGCGGGGGGGTGAACACCGGGGAGCTGTTTTTT; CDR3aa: CASSPGTSGGVNTGELFF
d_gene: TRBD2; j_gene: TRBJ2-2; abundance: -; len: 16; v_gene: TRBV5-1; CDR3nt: TGCGCCAGCAGCTGGGGACTAGCGGGCAACACCGGGGAGCTGTTTTTT; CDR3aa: CASSWGLAGNTGELFF
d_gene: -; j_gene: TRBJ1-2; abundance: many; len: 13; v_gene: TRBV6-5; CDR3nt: TGTGCCAGCAGGGGGCGGGGTACCCATGGCTACACCTTC; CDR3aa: CASRGRGTHGYTF
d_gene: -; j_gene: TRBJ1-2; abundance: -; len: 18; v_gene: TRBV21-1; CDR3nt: TGTGCCAGCAGCAAGGCCATAACTAGACAGGAAGGGGGATATGGCTACACCTTC; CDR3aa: CASSKAITRQEGGYGYTF
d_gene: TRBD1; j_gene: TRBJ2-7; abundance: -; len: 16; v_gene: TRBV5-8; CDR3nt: TGTGCCAGCAGCCAAACCGGGACAGGGAGCTCCTACGAGCAGTACTTC; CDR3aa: CASSQTGTGSSYEQYF
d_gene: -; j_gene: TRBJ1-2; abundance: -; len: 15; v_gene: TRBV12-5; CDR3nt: TGTGCTAGTGGTAATGAGCCACCTACTAACTATGGCTACACCTTC; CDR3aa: CASGNEPPTNYGYTF
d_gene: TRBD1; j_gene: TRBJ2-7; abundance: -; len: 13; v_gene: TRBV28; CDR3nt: TGTGCCAGCAAAGGGACAGGGAGCTACGAGCAGTACTTC; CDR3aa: CASKGTGSYEQYF
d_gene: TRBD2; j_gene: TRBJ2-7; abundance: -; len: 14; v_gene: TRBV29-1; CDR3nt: TGCAGCGTTGAAAGGGGACTAGTTCCCTACGAGCAGTACTTC; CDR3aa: CSVERGLVPYEQYF
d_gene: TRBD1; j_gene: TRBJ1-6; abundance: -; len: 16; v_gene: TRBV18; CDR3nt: TGTGCCAGCTCACCACCGGGTCGGACAGGGAGCTCACCCCTCCACTTT; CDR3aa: CASSPPGRTGSSPLHF
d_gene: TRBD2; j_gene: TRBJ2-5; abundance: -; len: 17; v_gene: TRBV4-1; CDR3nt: TGCGCCAGCAGCCAAGCTCTTAGCGGGGGCGTACAAGAGACCCAGTACTTC; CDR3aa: CASSQALSGGVQETQYF